This T cell receptor (beta chain) is from a study of CXCR3-negative and CXCR3-positive naive CD8 T cells. Study findings and constraints: TRB CDR3 hydrophobicity was greater in CXCR3-positive naive cells than in CXCR3-negative naive cells.

Cells classed as naive CD8+ T cells were CD45RO-CCR7+CD27+CD95-. Note on this clonotype: Antigen: not known.

UMI-labeled 5' RACE TRB cDNA libraries were prepared from the cells. From its re-call of the 5' RACE reads, TCRdb lists each CDR3 protein once, without DNA. The sample table includes some 120,000 distinct CDR3 sequences. The TCR sequence derives from a human donor in good health. Some clones in this sample may be carry-over from other donors' samples. The sample comprised naive CXCR3+ CD8+ T cells from blood. The subset was: CD45RO-CCR7+CD27+CD95- naive CD8+ T cells expressing CXCR3 (TNR3+).

Here the CDR3 reads CASSILFDRGGAEAFF. The chain is built from TRBV19 and TRBJ1-1; no DNA is available, so the TRBD1 call from TCRdb remains unchecked. CDR1 and CDR2 from the germline V gene are LNHDA and SQIVND (reference sequence). This CDR3 is 16 amino acids long.